The rows below give T cell receptor beta chains drawn from one sample of a study of blood T cells in healthy people across ages. TCRdb fed the 5' RACE reads into MiXCR, producing one record per CDR3 protein. The data show around 900,000 distinct CDR3 sequences, 29% seen once. What was sequenced was blood. Receptor source: a woman older than 75 in good health. CDR3s include the opening cysteine and the closing phenylalanine or tryptophan. A D gene is named only where the DNA matches it firmly. Only some rows state a clone size, as once, few, many or a class for expanded clones.

d_call: -; clone_size: many; j_call: TRBJ2-7; v_call: TRBV6-5; cdr3_nt: TGTGCCAGCAGTTATACTGCGGGGCACTACGAGCAGTACTTC; cdr3_aa: CASSYTAGHYEQYF
d_call: -; clone_size: many; j_call: TRBJ2-7; v_call: TRBV6-5; cdr3_nt: TGTGCCAGCAGTTACTCCTTCGGCAGTACCTACGAGCAGTACTTC; cdr3_aa: CASSYSFGSTYEQYF
d_call: -; clone_size: -; j_call: TRBJ1-1; v_call: TRBV7-6; cdr3_nt: TGTGCCAGCAGGCCCCAGGGGTGCACTGAAGCTTTCTTT; cdr3_aa: CASRPQGCTEAFF
d_call: -; clone_size: many; j_call: TRBJ2-5; v_call: TRBV10-3; cdr3_nt: TGTGCCATCAGTGACCTTAACGAGGGAGAATTAGAGACCCAGTACTTC; cdr3_aa: CAISDLNEGELETQYF
d_call: -; clone_size: few; j_call: TRBJ1-6; v_call: TRBV10-3; cdr3_nt: TGTGCCATCAGTGACCCCGGGGTTTCACCCCTCCACTTT; cdr3_aa: CAISDPGVSPLHF
d_call: TRBD1; clone_size: few; j_call: TRBJ2-7; v_call: TRBV6-5; cdr3_nt: TGTGCCAGCAGGCGATCCAGGGGGATTTCCTACGAGCAGGACTTC; cdr3_aa: CASRRSRGISYEQDF
d_call: -; clone_size: many; j_call: TRBJ2-3; v_call: TRBV12-3/TRBV12-4; cdr3_nt: TGTGCCAGCAGTTTGCACAGCGCCACAGATACGCAGTATTTT; cdr3_aa: CASSLHSATDTQYF
d_call: -; clone_size: -; j_call: TRBJ1-1; v_call: TRBV28; cdr3_nt: TGTGCCAGCAGCACGGGACACACGAACACTGAAGCTTTCTTT; cdr3_aa: CASSTGHTNTEAFF
d_call: TRBD1; clone_size: -; j_call: TRBJ2-5; v_call: TRBV7-3; cdr3_nt: TGTGCCGGCAGCACTGGACAGGCCCACGCGCCCCAGTACTTC; cdr3_aa: CAGSTGQAHAPQYF
d_call: TRBD1; clone_size: few; j_call: TRBJ1-1; v_call: TRBV6-5; cdr3_nt: TGTGCCAGCAACCGACAGGGATCAGACACTGAAGCTTTCTTT; cdr3_aa: CASNRQGSDTEAFF
d_call: TRBD1; clone_size: -; j_call: TRBJ1-1; v_call: TRBV3-1; cdr3_nt: TGTGCCAGCAGCTTGACCAGGCCCAGGGGGAGAACTGAAGCTTTCTTT; cdr3_aa: CASSLTRPRGRTEAFF
d_call: TRBD2; clone_size: -; j_call: TRBJ2-5; v_call: TRBV20-1; cdr3_nt: TGCAGTGTTACTAGCGGCACCCAAGAGACCCAGTACTTC; cdr3_aa: CSVTSGTQETQYF
d_call: -; clone_size: once; j_call: TRBJ2-7; v_call: TRBV5-1; cdr3_nt: TGCGCCAGCAGCGCCAACAGGGAAACCCACGAGCAGTACTTC; cdr3_aa: CASSANRETHEQYF
d_call: -; clone_size: -; j_call: TRBJ1-6; v_call: TRBV7-2; cdr3_nt: TGTGCCAGCAACCTAGGCGGGCAGGGACATTCACCCCTCCACTTT; cdr3_aa: CASNLGGQGHSPLHF
d_call: -; clone_size: few; j_call: TRBJ1-3; v_call: TRBV5-1; cdr3_nt: TGCGCCAGCAGCTTGGACGGAGCGCCCGGAAACACCATATATTTT; cdr3_aa: CASSLDGAPGNTIYF
d_call: -; clone_size: many; j_call: TRBJ2-3; v_call: TRBV20-1; cdr3_nt: TGCAGTGCTAAAAGGACATATCCTAGCACAGATACGCAGTATTTT; cdr3_aa: CSAKRTYPSTDTQYF
d_call: -; clone_size: -; j_call: TRBJ2-3; v_call: TRBV20-1; cdr3_nt: TGCAGTGCTAGCGCCCGGACCAACACAGATACGCAGTATTTT; cdr3_aa: CSASARTNTDTQYF
d_call: -; clone_size: few; j_call: TRBJ2-6; v_call: TRBV4-2; cdr3_nt: TGTGCCAGCAGTGATCCACAGGGACGACCGGGAGCTGGGGCCAACGTCCTGACTTTC; cdr3_aa: CASSDPQGRPGAGANVLTF
d_call: -; clone_size: -; j_call: TRBJ1-2; v_call: TRBV6-2/TRBV6-3; cdr3_nt: TGTGCCAGCACTTCACATTTAACAGTGAACTATGGCTACACCTTC; cdr3_aa: CASTSHLTVNYGYTF
d_call: -; clone_size: few; j_call: TRBJ2-7; v_call: TRBV5-1; cdr3_nt: TGCGCCAGCAGCGCCTACTCGGACGGCGCCGAGCAGTACTTC; cdr3_aa: CASSAYSDGAEQYF
d_call: TRBD2; clone_size: many; j_call: TRBJ2-1; v_call: TRBV7-6; cdr3_nt: TGTGCCAGCAGCCAGCGGGAGGGGGCTCATTACTACAATGAGCAGTTCTTC; cdr3_aa: CASSQREGAHYYNEQFF
d_call: -; clone_size: -; j_call: TRBJ1-1; v_call: TRBV15; cdr3_nt: TGTGCCACCAGCAGAGCCCTGACAGAGATGAACACTGAAGCTTTCTTT; cdr3_aa: CATSRALTEMNTEAFF
d_call: TRBD1; clone_size: few; j_call: TRBJ2-1; v_call: TRBV2; cdr3_nt: TGTGCCAGCAGGGGGGGGGACAGGGGGAGTAGTGAGCAGTTCTTC; cdr3_aa: CASRGGDRGSSEQFF
d_call: TRBD1; clone_size: few; j_call: TRBJ1-1; v_call: TRBV6-6; cdr3_nt: TGTGCCAGCAATAACAGGGGTAACACTGAAGCTTTCTTT; cdr3_aa: CASNNRGNTEAFF
d_call: TRBD2; clone_size: -; j_call: TRBJ2-3; v_call: TRBV12-3/TRBV12-4; cdr3_nt: TGTGCCAGCAGTCAAATAGCGGGGGTGCACCTAGATACGCAGTATTTT; cdr3_aa: CASSQIAGVHLDTQYF
d_call: -; clone_size: -; j_call: TRBJ1-1; v_call: TRBV7-2; cdr3_nt: TGTGCCAGCAGCTTAGTATCGGGGCCTGGGGCTAGCACTGAAGCTTTCTTT; cdr3_aa: CASSLVSGPGASTEAFF
d_call: TRBD1; clone_size: few; j_call: TRBJ1-1; v_call: TRBV12-3/TRBV12-4; cdr3_nt: TGTGCCAGCACCTCGGAGGTGGACAGGGGGCCCACTGAAGCTTTCTTT; cdr3_aa: CASTSEVDRGPTEAFF
d_call: -; clone_size: -; j_call: TRBJ1-5; v_call: TRBV7-2; cdr3_nt: TGTGCCAGCAGCTTAATGGGGTTACCGGATCAGCCCCAGCATTTT; cdr3_aa: CASSLMGLPDQPQHF
d_call: -; clone_size: once; j_call: TRBJ2-2; v_call: TRBV30; cdr3_nt: TGTGCCTGGAGTCGGCAGGGATCTATCGGGGAGCTGTTTTTT; cdr3_aa: CAWSRQGSIGELFF
d_call: -; clone_size: -; j_call: TRBJ1-1; v_call: TRBV10-3; cdr3_nt: TGTGCCATCAGTGAGTCCGTGGGTGAAGCTTTCTTT; cdr3_aa: CAISESVGEAFF
d_call: -; clone_size: many; j_call: TRBJ1-2; v_call: TRBV6-2/TRBV6-3; cdr3_nt: TGTGCCAGCAGTTACTCGAGGGCGGGCTACACCTTC; cdr3_aa: CASSYSRAGYTF
d_call: TRBD2; clone_size: many; j_call: TRBJ2-3; v_call: TRBV20-1; cdr3_nt: TGCAGTGCTAGCCCTGGGGGGGGTGTTGTTACGCAGTATTTT; cdr3_aa: CSASPGGGVVTQYF
d_call: TRBD2; clone_size: many; j_call: TRBJ2-1; v_call: TRBV5-6; cdr3_nt: TGTGCCAGCAGCCTGGGACTAGTGAACGGCGATGAGCAGTTCTTC; cdr3_aa: CASSLGLVNGDEQFF
d_call: -; clone_size: once; j_call: TRBJ1-2; v_call: TRBV6-2/TRBV6-3; cdr3_nt: TGTGCCAGCAGTGTCAGGGACTATGGCTACACCTTC; cdr3_aa: CASSVRDYGYTF
d_call: TRBD1; clone_size: few; j_call: TRBJ1-1; v_call: TRBV6-2/TRBV6-3; cdr3_nt: TGTGCCAGCAGGCTACATAGGACAGGGGGCACTGAAGCTTTCTTT; cdr3_aa: CASRLHRTGGTEAFF
d_call: TRBD2; clone_size: few; j_call: TRBJ2-5; v_call: TRBV3-1; cdr3_nt: TGTGCCAGCAGCCAATCTAGCGGGGGGGCCTGGCAGGAGACCCAGTACTTC; cdr3_aa: CASSQSSGGAWQETQYF
d_call: -; clone_size: -; j_call: TRBJ2-7; v_call: TRBV9; cdr3_nt: TGTGCCAGCAGCGTTCAGTGTGAGGGCCCAAATAGCGAGCAGTACTTC; cdr3_aa: CASSVQCEGPNSEQYF
d_call: -; clone_size: few; j_call: TRBJ1-2; v_call: TRBV30; cdr3_nt: TGTGCCTGGAGTGGAACACCGCGGTCGACTGGCTACACCTTC; cdr3_aa: CAWSGTPRSTGYTF